This TCR beta chain emerged from a study of cytotoxic CD8 clonotypes in ibrutinib-treated CLL. Overall study: Response samples were taken after a median of approximately 11 months on treatment, range 6 to 36. Points from the study as a whole: The clonality went up when patients responded to ibrutinib and dropped back toward baseline at progression.

Note on this clone: Its antigen remains unidentified.

This table comes from immunoSEQ multiplex PCR, and its TCRdb copy is limited to in-frame clones, with some not included. The sample lists 25,000 to 35,000 clones, roughly 60% occurring once. The CDR3 sequence is 16 residues long. Germline-derived CDR1 and CDR2 are ENHRY and SYGVKD. Trimming removed 0 bases from V and 5 bases from J; junction bases left unmatched: 6. The sample consisted of PBMCs, taken before ibrutinib treatment. This chain connects TRBV10-3 to TRBJ2-3; TRBD1 aligns across 9 bases. The clonotype was recovered from a human donor with chronic lymphocytic leukemia. The CDR3 region is CAISESYRGRGDTQYF. The CDR3, as DNA: TGTGCCATCAGTGAGTCGTACAGGGGGCGGGGAGATACGCAGTATTTT.